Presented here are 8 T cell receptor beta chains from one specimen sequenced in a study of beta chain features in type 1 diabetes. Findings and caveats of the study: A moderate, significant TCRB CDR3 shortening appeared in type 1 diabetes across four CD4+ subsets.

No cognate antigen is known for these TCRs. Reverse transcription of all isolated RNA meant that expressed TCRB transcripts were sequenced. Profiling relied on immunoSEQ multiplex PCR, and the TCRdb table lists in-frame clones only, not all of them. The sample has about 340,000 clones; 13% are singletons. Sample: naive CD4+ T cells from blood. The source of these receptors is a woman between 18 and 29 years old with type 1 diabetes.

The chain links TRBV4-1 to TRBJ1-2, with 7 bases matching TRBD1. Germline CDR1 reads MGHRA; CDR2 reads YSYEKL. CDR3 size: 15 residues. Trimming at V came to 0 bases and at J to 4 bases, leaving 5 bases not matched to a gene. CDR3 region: CASSQDATGTYGYTF. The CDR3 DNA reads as TGCGCCAGCAGCCAAGACGCGACAGGGACCTATGGCTACACCTTC.

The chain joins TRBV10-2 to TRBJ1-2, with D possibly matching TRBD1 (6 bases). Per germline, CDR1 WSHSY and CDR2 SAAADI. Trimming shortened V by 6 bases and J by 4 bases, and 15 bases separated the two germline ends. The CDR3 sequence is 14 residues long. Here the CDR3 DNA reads TGCGCCAGCAGGGACAGTCAAACCTCCTATGGCTACACCTTC. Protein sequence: CASRDSQTSYGYTF.

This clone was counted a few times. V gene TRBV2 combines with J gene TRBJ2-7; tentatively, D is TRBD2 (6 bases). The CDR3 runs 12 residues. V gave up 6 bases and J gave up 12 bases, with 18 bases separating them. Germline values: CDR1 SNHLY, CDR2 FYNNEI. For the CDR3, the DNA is TGTGCCAGCAGCGCTCGTAGCGTGGAGGGGTACGTC. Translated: CASSARSVEGYV.

CDR3 DNA: TGTGCCAGCTCAGCCTCGGGGGTAGCCAAAAACATTCAGTACTTC. Residues: CASSASGVAKNIQYF. This chain links TRBV18 with TRBJ2-4; tentatively, D is TRBD2 (6 bases). CDR1 KGHSH and CDR2 LQKENI come from the germline V gene. V gave up 5 bases and J gave up 0 bases, with 11 bases separating them. CDR3 length: 15 amino acids. The full variable domain, with the rest looked up from reference TRBV18 and TRBJ2-4, is NAGVMQNPRHLVRRRGQEARLRCSPMKGHSHVYWYRQLPEEGLKFMVYLQKENIIDESGMPKERFSAEFPKEGPSILRIQQVVRGDSAAYFCASSASGVAKNIQYFGAGTRLSVL.

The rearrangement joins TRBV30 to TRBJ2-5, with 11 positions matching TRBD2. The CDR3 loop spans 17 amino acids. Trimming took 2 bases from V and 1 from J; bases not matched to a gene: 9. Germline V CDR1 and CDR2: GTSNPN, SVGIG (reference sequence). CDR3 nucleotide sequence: TGTGCCTGGAGTCGTACGGGACTAGCGGCCCTCCAAGAGACCCAGTACTTC. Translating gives CAWSRTGLAALQETQYF.

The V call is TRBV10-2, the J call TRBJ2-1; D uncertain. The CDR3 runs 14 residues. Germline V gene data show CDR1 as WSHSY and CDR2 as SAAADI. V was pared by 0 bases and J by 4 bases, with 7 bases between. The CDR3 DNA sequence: TGCGCCAGCAGTGAGTCGAGGATATACAATGAGCAGTTCTTC. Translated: CASSESRIYNEQFF.

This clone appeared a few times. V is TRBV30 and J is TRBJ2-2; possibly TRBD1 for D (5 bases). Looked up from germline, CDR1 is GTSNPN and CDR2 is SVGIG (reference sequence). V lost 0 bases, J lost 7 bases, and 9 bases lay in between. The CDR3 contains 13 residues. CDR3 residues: CAWSVRGFGELFF. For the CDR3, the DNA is TGTGCCTGGAGTGTAAGGGGCTTCGGGGAGCTGTTTTTT.

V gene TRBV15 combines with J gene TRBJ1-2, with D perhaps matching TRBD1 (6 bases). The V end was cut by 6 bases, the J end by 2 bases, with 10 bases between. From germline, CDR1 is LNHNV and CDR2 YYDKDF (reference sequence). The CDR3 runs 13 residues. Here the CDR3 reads CATSPDSNYGYTF. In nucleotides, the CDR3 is TGTGCCACCAGTCCGGACAGCAACTATGGCTACACCTTC.